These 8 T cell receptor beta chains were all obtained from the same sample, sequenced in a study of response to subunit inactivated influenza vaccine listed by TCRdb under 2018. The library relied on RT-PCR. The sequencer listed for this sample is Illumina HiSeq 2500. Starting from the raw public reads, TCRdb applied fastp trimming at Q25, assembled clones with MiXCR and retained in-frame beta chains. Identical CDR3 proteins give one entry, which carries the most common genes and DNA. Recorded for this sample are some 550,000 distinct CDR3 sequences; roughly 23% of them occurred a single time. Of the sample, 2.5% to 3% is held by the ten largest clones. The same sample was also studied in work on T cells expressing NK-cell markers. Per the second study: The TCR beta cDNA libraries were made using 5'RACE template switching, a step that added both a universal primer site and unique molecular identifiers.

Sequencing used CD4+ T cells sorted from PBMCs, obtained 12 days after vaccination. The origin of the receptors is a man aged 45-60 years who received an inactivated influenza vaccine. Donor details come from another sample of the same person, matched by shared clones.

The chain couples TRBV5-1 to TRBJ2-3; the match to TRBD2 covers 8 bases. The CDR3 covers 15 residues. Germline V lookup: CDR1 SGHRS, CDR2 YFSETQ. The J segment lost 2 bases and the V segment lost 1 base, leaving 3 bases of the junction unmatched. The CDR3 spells CASSLLAGPTDTQYF. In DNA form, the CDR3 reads TGCGCCAGCAGCTTGCTAGCGGGCCCCACAGATACGCAGTATTTT. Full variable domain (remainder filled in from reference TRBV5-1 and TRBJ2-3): KAGVTQTPRYLIKTRGQQVTLSCSPISGHRSVSWYQQTPGQGLQFLFEYFSETQRNKGNFPGRFSGRQFSNSRSEMNVSTLELGDSALYLCASSLLAGPTDTQYFGPGTRLTVL.

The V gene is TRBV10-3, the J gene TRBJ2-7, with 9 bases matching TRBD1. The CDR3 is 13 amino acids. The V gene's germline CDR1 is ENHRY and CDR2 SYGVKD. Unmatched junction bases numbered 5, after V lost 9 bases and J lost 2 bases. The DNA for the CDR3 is TGTGCCATTAGGACAGGGGTCGCCTACGAGCAGTACTTC. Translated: CAIRTGVAYEQYF.

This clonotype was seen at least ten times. The CDR3 sequence: CASSLRESYGYTF. DNA for the CDR3: TGTGCCAGCAGCTTGAGGGAGAGCTATGGCTACACCTTC. This chain uses TRBV27 with TRBJ1-2; no reliable D call. Trimming cost V 6 bases and J 4 bases, with 12 bases left between them. The CDR3 contains 13 residues. The germline V gene encodes CDR1 MNHEY and CDR2 SMNVEV (reference sequence).

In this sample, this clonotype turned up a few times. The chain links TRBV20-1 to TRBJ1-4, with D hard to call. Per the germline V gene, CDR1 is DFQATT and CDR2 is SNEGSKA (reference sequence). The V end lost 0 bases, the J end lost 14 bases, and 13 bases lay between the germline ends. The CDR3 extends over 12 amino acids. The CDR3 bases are TGCAGTGCTAGAGATCGGGCCCGTTTGCTGTTTTTT. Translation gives CSARDRARLLFF.

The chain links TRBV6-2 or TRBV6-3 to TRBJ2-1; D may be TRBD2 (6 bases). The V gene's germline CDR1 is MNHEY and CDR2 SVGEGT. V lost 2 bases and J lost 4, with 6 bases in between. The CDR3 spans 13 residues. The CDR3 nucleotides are TGTGCCAGCAGTTACCGGGAGTACAATGAGCAGTTCTTC. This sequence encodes CASSYREYNEQFF.

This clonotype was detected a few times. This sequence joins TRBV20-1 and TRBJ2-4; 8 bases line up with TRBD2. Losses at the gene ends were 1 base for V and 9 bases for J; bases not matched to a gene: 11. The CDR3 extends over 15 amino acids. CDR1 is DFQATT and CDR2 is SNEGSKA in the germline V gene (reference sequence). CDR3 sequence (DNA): TGCAGTGCTAGAGGGACTAGCCAGGCGTCGGGCATTCAGTACTTC. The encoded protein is CSARGTSQASGIQYF.

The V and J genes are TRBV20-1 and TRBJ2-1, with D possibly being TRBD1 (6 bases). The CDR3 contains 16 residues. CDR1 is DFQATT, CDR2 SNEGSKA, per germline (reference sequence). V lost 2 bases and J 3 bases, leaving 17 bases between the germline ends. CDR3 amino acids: CSARSPTGRNYNEQFF. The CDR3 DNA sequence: TGCAGTGCTAGAAGCCCCACAGGGAGAAACTACAATGAGCAGTTCTTC.

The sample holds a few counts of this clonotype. CDR3 nucleotides: TGCAGTGCTAGAGGTCGGGACAGCCTTCTCCCCATTCAGTACTTC. Translated, it gives CSARGRDSLLPIQYF. The genes are TRBV20-1 and TRBJ2-4; 7 bases map to TRBD1. The length of the CDR3 is 15 residues. J was trimmed by 9 bases and V by 1 base; bases with no gene match: 12. The germline gives CDR1 DFQATT, CDR2 SNEGSKA (reference sequence).